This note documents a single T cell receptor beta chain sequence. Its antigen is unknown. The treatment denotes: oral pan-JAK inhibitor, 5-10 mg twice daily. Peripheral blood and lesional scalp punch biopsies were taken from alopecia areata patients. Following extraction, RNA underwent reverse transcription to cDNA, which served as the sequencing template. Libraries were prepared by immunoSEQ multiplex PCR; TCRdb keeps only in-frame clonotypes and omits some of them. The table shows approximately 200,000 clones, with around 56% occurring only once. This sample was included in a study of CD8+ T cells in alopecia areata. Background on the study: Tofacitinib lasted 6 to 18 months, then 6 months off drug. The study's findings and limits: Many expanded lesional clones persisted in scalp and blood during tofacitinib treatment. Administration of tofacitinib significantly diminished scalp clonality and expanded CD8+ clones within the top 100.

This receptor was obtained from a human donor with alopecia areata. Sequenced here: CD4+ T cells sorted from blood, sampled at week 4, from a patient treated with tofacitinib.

CDR3 DNA sequence: TGTGCCTGGAGATGGGGCACAGATACGCAGTATTTT. This translates into CAWRWGTDTQYF. This chain links TRBV30 with TRBJ2-3; D is unclear. The V gene lost 3 bases and the J gene lost 1 base, with 5 bases spanning the gap. CDR1 is GTSNPN and CDR2 is SVGIG in the germline V gene (reference sequence). The CDR3 totals 12 residues.